These 20 T cell receptor beta chains were sequenced from one sample in a study of T cell responses to AZD1222 COVID-19 vaccine. The repertoire was sequenced with immunoSEQ multiplex PCR; TCRdb's copy has only in-frame clones and lacks some. The sample contains about 110,000 clones, around 86% of which appear only once. The source was peripheral blood, collected on day 0 of AZD1222 vaccination. The receptors stem from an adult in good health.

The chain couples TRBV4-2 to TRBJ1-1; 11 nucleotides agree with TRBD1. CDR1 is LGHNA, CDR2 YNFKEQ, per germline. The CDR3 has 15 amino acids. Trimming took 2 bases from V and 4 from J; bases not matched to a gene: 3. CDR3 loop: CASSQTGQGGTEAFF. Here the CDR3 DNA reads TGTGCCAGCAGCCAAACGGGACAGGGGGGCACTGAAGCTTTCTTT.

This clone was seen only once. The chain recombines TRBV7-2 with TRBJ2-1, with D possibly being TRBD2 (6 bases). V was pared by 7 bases and J by 0 bases, with 13 bases between. The CDR3 spans 15 residues. Germline CDR1 reads SGHTA; CDR2 reads FQGNSA. DNA for the CDR3: TGTGCCAGCAACGTAGCGGTAAGCTCCTACAATGAGCAGTTCTTC. It specifies CASNVAVSSYNEQFF.

The sample holds one count of this clone. V gene TRBV30 combines with J gene TRBJ2-1; 8 nucleotides line up with TRBD2. J gave up 9 bases and V 5 bases, and 6 bases lay outside the gene matches. Germline V gives CDR1 GTSNPN, CDR2 SVGIG (reference sequence). The CDR3 is made up of 12 amino acids. CDR3 residues: CAWALLAGEQFF. CDR3 nucleotide sequence: TGTGCCTGGGCCCTCCTAGCGGGTGAGCAGTTCTTC.

The chain carries TRBV9 and TRBJ1-2, with a weak D call TRBD1 (5 bases). Trimming shortened V by 3 bases and J by 3 bases, and 15 bases separated the two germline ends. The CDR3 loop spans 15 amino acids. CDR1 and CDR2 (germline): SGDLS, YYNGEE. CDR3 in amino acids: CASSALGVGDYGYTF. As DNA, the CDR3 is TGTGCCAGCAGCGCCCTTGGGGTGGGGGACTATGGCTACACCTTC. Using reference TRBV9 and TRBJ1-2 for the parts outside the CDR3, the full variable domain is DSGVTQTPKHLITATGQRVTLRCSPRSGDLSVYWYQQSLDQGLQFLIQYYNGEERAKGNILERFSAQQFPDLHSELNLSSLELGDSALYFCASSALGVGDYGYTFGSGTRLTVV.

The chain uses TRBV28 and TRBJ2-5, with D tentatively TRBD1 or TRBD2 (5 bases each). Per germline, CDR1 MDHEN and CDR2 SYDVKM. V lost 6 bases to trimming and J lost 5 bases, with 16 bases between them. This CDR3 has 14 residues. CDR3 coding DNA: TGTGCCAGCAGCCCCGGGGCGGTCCTGGAGACCCAGTACTTC. This gives the protein CASSPGAVLETQYF.

V gene TRBV11-3 combines with J gene TRBJ2-5; 11 bases agree with TRBD1. Germline CDR1 reads SGHNT; CDR2 reads YENEEA. The CDR3 loop spans 16 amino acids. V lost 5 bases, J lost 0 bases, and 5 bases stayed unmatched. CDR3 coding DNA: TGTGCCAGCAGCGAGGGACAGGGGGAATACCAAGAGACCCAGTACTTC. This encodes CASSEGQGEYQETQYF.

Written as DNA, the CDR3 is TGTGCCAGCAGCTCCCGACTAGCGGGAAAAGGGGAGCTGTTTTTT. The encoded protein is CASSSRLAGKGELFF. The V call is TRBV11-2, the J call TRBJ2-2; 11 bases match TRBD2. Germline values: CDR1 SGHAT, CDR2 FQNNGV. This CDR3 spans 15 amino acids. Germline trimming cut 4 bases from V and 8 bases from J; bases unmatched to any gene: 6. Full variable domain (rest looked up from reference TRBV11-2 and TRBJ2-2): EAGVAQSPRYKIIEKRQSVAFWCNPISGHATLYWYQQILGQGPKLLIQFQNNGVVDDSQLPKDRFSAERLKGVDSTLKIQPAKLEDSAVYLCASSSRLAGKGELFFGEGSRLTVL.

This clone has just a few counts. J is TRBJ1-1 and V is TRBV19; 11 bases are a match to TRBD1. The CDR3 has 15 residues. V was clipped by 5 bases and J by 5 bases; unmatched bases: 7. Germline V gene data show CDR1 as LNHDA and CDR2 as SQIVND (reference sequence). CDR3: CASSPWDRGDTEAFF. In DNA form, the CDR3 reads TGTGCCAGTAGTCCGTGGGACAGGGGGGATACTGAAGCTTTCTTT.

The rearrangement links TRBV15 to TRBJ1-5, with D unresolved. Per the germline V gene, CDR1 is LNHNV and CDR2 is YYDKDF (reference sequence). There are 12 residues in the CDR3. V lost 1 base, J lost 7 bases, and 5 bases lay in between. For the CDR3, the DNA is TGTGCCACCAGCAGAGGTCGGCAGCCCCAGCATTTT. Its translation is CATSRGRQPQHF.

The chain recombines TRBV7-9 with TRBJ2-2; D unclear. Germline assignment: CDR1 SEHNR and CDR2 FQNEAQ (reference sequence). The CDR3 is 15 amino acids. V was trimmed by 5 bases and J by 7 bases, leaving 17 bases between them. CDR3 nucleotide sequence: TGTGCCAGCAGCCCACGACCCTTAGCCGGCGGGGAGCTGTTTTTT. This gives the protein CASSPRPLAGGELFF.

This clone came up once. The rearrangement joins TRBV7-8 to TRBJ2-1, with TRBD2 matching over 8 bases. This CDR3 is 15 amino acids long. Germline assignment: CDR1 SGHVS and CDR2 FQNEAQ. Trimming took 0 bases from V and 8 from J; bases not matched to a gene: 6. Written as DNA, the CDR3 is TGTGCCAGCAGCTTAGCTTCGGTAGCGGGGCATGAGCAGTTCTTC. Protein: CASSLASVAGHEQFF.

The rearrangement uses TRBV11-1 and TRBJ1-1; perhaps TRBD1 as D (5 bases). Deletions cut 8 bases from V and 1 base from J, with 20 bases between. Germline CDR1 reads SGHAT; CDR2 reads FQDESV (reference sequence). The CDR3 is 16 residues long. The CDR3 here is CASAPWRGLTNTEAFF. CDR3 bases: TGTGCCAGCGCTCCGTGGAGGGGTCTTACGAACACTGAAGCTTTCTTT. Full variable domain (rest looked up from reference TRBV11-1 and TRBJ1-1): EAEVAQSPRYKITEKSQAVAFWCDPISGHATLYWYRQILGQGPELLVQFQDESVVDDSQLPKDRFSAERLKGVDSTLKIQPAELGDSAMYLCASAPWRGLTNTEAFFGQGTRLTVV.

This chain uses TRBV14 with TRBJ1-1; D is ambiguous. Between the trimmed V and J ends, which lost 0 bases and 5 bases, there was a span of 13 bases. In germline, CDR1 is SGHDN, CDR2 FVKESK. CDR3 size: 15 residues. The CDR3 DNA reads TGTGCCAGCAGCCAAGACAACAGCCTATATACTGAAGCTTTCTTT. As protein: CASSQDNSLYTEAFF.

The chain uses TRBV19 and TRBJ1-4; D gene uncertain. The CDR3 sequence is 14 residues long. The germline V gene has CDR1 LNHDA and CDR2 SQIVND (reference sequence). The V end lost 7 bases, the J end lost 4 bases, and 13 bases lay between the germline ends. CDR3 amino acids: CASKETWLNEKLFF. The CDR3 nucleotides are TGTGCCAGTAAGGAGACGTGGCTTAATGAAAAACTGTTTTTT.

This rearrangement joins TRBV5-1 to TRBJ2-3, with 12 bases that match TRBD1. This CDR3 has 15 residues. Germline V gives CDR1 SGHRS, CDR2 YFSETQ. V was clipped by 5 bases and J by 5 bases; unmatched bases: 6. In DNA, the CDR3 is TGCGCCAGCAGAGTGGGACAGGGGGCGGAAGATACGCAGTATTTT. It codes for CASRVGQGAEDTQYF.

The chain uses TRBV28 and TRBJ2-7; 9 bases are a match to TRBD1. CDR1 and CDR2 (germline): MDHEN, SYDVKM. CDR3 length: 15 residues. Losses at the gene ends were 6 bases for V and 4 bases for J; bases not matched to a gene: 10. This CDR3 reads CASSTGGTGLYEQYF. The CDR3 DNA follows: TGTGCCAGCAGCACTGGGGGGACAGGGTTATACGAGCAGTACTTC.

The chain joins TRBV30 to TRBJ1-2, with D possibly TRBD1 on 6 matching bases. The CDR3 is made up of 14 amino acids. Germline CDR1 and CDR2: GTSNPN and SVGIG (reference sequence). Trimming removed 2 bases at V and 5 bases at J, with 15 bases between. The CDR3 region is CAWSLAGAFYGYTF. The CDR3 DNA is TGTGCCTGGAGTCTTGCGGGGGCATTTTATGGCTACACCTTC.

V usage is TRBV7-9 and J usage is TRBJ1-5, with D uncertain. CDR1 and CDR2 from the germline V gene are SEHNR and FQNEAQ (reference sequence). Trimming took off 3 bases at V and 7 bases at J, with 10 bases between the two ends. CDR3 length equals 13 residues. The CDR3 spells CASSLSREQPQHF. The CDR3 nucleotides are TGTGCCAGCAGCTTGTCCCGGGAACAGCCCCAGCATTTT.

The chain has TRBV6-2 or TRBV6-3 and TRBJ2-4; D gene unclear. Germline lookup yields CDR1 MNHEY and CDR2 SVGEGT. V dropped 6 bases and J dropped 4 bases, with 10 bases sitting between them. This CDR3 region has 13 residues. The CDR3 coding sequence is TGTGCCAGCAGCCCGGTGGGTAAAAACATTCAGTACTTC. Protein sequence: CASSPVGKNIQYF.

J is TRBJ1-3 and V is TRBV18; the match to TRBD1 covers 7 bases. Germline CDR1 reads KGHSH; CDR2 reads LQKENI. The CDR3 contains 14 residues. V lost 4 bases, J lost 7 bases, and 7 bases stayed unmatched. For the CDR3, the DNA is TGTGCCAGCTCACGGGACAGTCCCGGGAACACCATATATTTT. This codes for CASSRDSPGNTIYF.